This T cell receptor beta chain was sequenced in a study of regulatory T cells in long-lasting Graves disease. Turning to the study itself: Newly diagnosed Graves' patients took antithyroid drugs under 3 months. Study observations and caveats: Persistent disease was associated with favored TRBV28 usage and with favored use of TRBJ1-2 and TRBJ2-5.

For TCR beta, libraries came from iRepertoire HTBI primers and Arm-PCR of CDR3 regions. TCRdb redid the calling of the multiplex PCR reads with MiXCR, one entry per CDR3 protein. Of roughly 420,000 distinct CDR3 sequences listed, about a sixth were seen once; the top ten hold around 23%. Germline-derived CDR1 and CDR2 are MDHEN and SYDVKM. V was shortened by 2 bases and J by 3 bases, with 10 bases between the two germline ends. The CDR3 contains 14 residues. Ten or more counts support this clonotype. Its antigen is unknown. Time point defined: newly diagnosed GD, antithyroid drugs for less than 3 months. Construction of the TCR library relied on RNA isolated from PBMCs. Graves' disease diagnoses used American Thyroid Association guidelines. In addition, the sample was reused for a study of T cells in Graves' hyperthyroidism and ophthalmopathy. That report adds: Together with thyroid ultrasound, orbital computed tomography, serum thyroxine and TRAb, clinical symptoms were used for diagnoses.

The receptor's source is a woman aged 18-35 years with Graves disease. The rearrangement uses TRBV28 and TRBJ1-2; a possible D gene is TRBD1 (5 bases). Sample: peripheral blood mononuclear cells (PBMCs), taken at new diagnosis, from a patient treated with antithyroid drugs. The CDR3 nucleotides read TGTGCCAGCAGTTTACTGAGCAGGGACTATGGCTACACCTTC. It is translated as CASSLLSRDYGYTF.